These T cell receptor beta chains were read from a single sample in a study of T-cell memory formation after mild COVID-19. From the 5' RACE reads, TCRdb called clonotypes with MiXCR, one entry per CDR3 protein. This repertoire shows some 440,000 distinct CDR3 sequences, approximately 23% found once; its top ten account for around 13%. Sequencing input: PBMCs or a T cell subset sorted from them (not recorded which). Source of these receptors: an adult woman who had mild COVID-19 (a few samples of this study predate the infection). Cell type and time point are not known. Both conserved end residues are part of each CDR3.

TRBJ2-5 | TRBV7-8 | CASSVRGQGFQETQYF
TRBJ2-1 | TRBV9 | CASSPGMGNEQFF
TRBJ2-5 | TRBV11-2 | CASSLGVQEKRETQYF
TRBJ2-7 | TRBV10-3 | CAISPGHSEQYF
TRBJ1-2 | TRBV29-1 | CSVEGQDYGYTF
TRBJ2-3 | TRBV5-1 | CASSYTTTSGGNTDTQYF
TRBJ2-7 | TRBV5-1 | CASSRDRDAYEQYF
TRBJ2-2 | TRBV25-1 | CASSEFVGALFF
TRBJ1-1 | TRBV7-8 | CASSLGLQRVEDEAFF
TRBJ2-7 | TRBV5-1 | CASSWGTGQISYEQYF
TRBJ2-7 | TRBV7-9 | CASSLKGSGAYEQYF
TRBJ1-1 | TRBV7-2 | CASLAGMNTEAFF
TRBJ1-1 | TRBV24-1 | CATSDPRVRNTEAFF
TRBJ2-7 | TRBV4-1 | CASSQEMWDNYEQYF
TRBJ2-7 | TRBV5-1 | CASSYRQGPYEQYF
TRBJ2-5 | TRBV12-3/TRBV12-4 | CASRTTSGRGLGTQYF
TRBJ2-6 | TRBV10-3 | CAISEPRAGFVLTF
TRBJ2-3 | TRBV7-8 | CASSSRLAGDPLPSTDTQYF
TRBJ2-1 | TRBV9 | CASSVGQGGGNEQFF
TRBJ2-5 | TRBV20-1 | CSASGWPGDPETQYF
TRBJ1-2 | TRBV24-1 | CATSDLTPRTGIYGYTF
TRBJ2-3 | TRBV6-1 | CASSPRDPGADTQYF
TRBJ1-4 | TRBV7-2 | CASSTMRTTNEKLFF
TRBJ2-2 | TRBV4-1 | CASSQDRGQSGSGELFF